This T cell receptor beta chain was captured in a study of human T cells and chemical hapten exposure (dated by TCRdb to the early 2020s). Regarding the research as a whole: For sensitization, 2% DPC in acetone was applied to a 2 cm by 2 cm area of upper inner arm skin. Alopecia areata with under or over 50% scalp involvement, alopecia totalis and alopecia universalis were represented in the patient cohort, which was mostly female. In alopecia patients, the study followed how the peripheral blood TCR repertoire changed in vivo over primary and secondary sensitization to diphenylcyclopropenone (DPC), a hapten. Libraries were pooled for sequencing, and variation in per-sample TCR yields was attributed mainly to small differences in library volumes within the pool. Patch testing on the upper back used Finn chambers containing 0.01% DPC, with scoring done after 6 days according to International Contact Dermatitis Research Group standards. Blood for TCR sequencing was provided by twenty-nine alopecia patients at one to four time points (pre-sensitization, 2, 6 and 24 weeks). Blood samples were taken from patients before sensitization (week 0) and then at 2, 6 and about 24 weeks after DPC sensitization. Weekly therapeutic DPC doses were additionally applied to the scalp of patients throughout the roughly 23-week study period.

The library was obtained by RACE. The listed sequencing device is NextSeq 500. During library preparation, unique molecular identifiers were attached to individual cDNA molecules so that TCRs could be counted in a quantitative, reproducible way. Both TCR alpha and TCR beta chains were sequenced from each blood RNA sample. The study's processing was this. The median number of TCRs per sample was 95,638, ranging from about 23,224 to 700,000. V, J and CDR3 annotation of the TCR reads was performed with the Decombinator software suite. To make PS versus PT1 abundance plots, every sample was subsampled to the same number of TCRs (28,000). Expanded TCRs were defined as absent before sensitization and observed at least eight times at the 2-week time point. TCRdb ran its own pipeline on the public reads, namely fastp trimming at Q25 and MiXCR clone calling, and kept in-frame beta chains. Rows are unified per CDR3 protein, each entry keeping the most common DNA and genes. The V and J calls here are based on TCRdb, not the publication. The table for this sample lists 95,000 to 150,000 distinct CDR3 sequences; 11% of them were counted only once. Of the sample, 2% to 2.5% falls within the top ten clones.

The time point label of this sample denotes: patch test 3, about 24 weeks after DPC sensitization. The intended sense of this specimen's treatment or condition label: therapeutic diphenylcyclopropenone sensitization with weekly scalp DPC. At every patch-test visit, the blood draw took place before the patch test was put on. To be eligible, patients had to be aged 18 to 70, diagnosed with alopecia and judged suitable for DPC therapy, while pregnant patients were excluded. Total RNA was extracted from unfractionated whole blood that had been collected in Tempus Blood RNA tubes. There are 13 amino acids in the CDR3, from cysteine to phenylalanine inclusive. The CDR3 DNA has 39 bases and is translated from base 1. Here V drops 8 bases and J drops 5 bases, and the junction holds 8 bases not matched to any gene. According to the germline V gene (reference sequence), CDR1 reads DFQATT and CDR2 reads SNEGSKA.

On the study overall, not on this receptor specifically: Expanded TCRs formed significantly more large CDR3 similarity clusters than pre-sensitization or healthy control sets, consistent with antigen-driven responses. The number of TCRs above 1 in 1000 frequency did not change with DPC sensitization; there was no evidence of global repertoire structure alterations. A positive correlation was found between the number of PT1 expanded TCRs and patch test score, with significance reached at thresholds 8, 16 and 32 but not 4. After repeated subsampling, the strength of the expansion versus patch-test correlation and the threshold at which it became significant changed. Because every patient had alopecia, a presumed autoimmune disease, the patients' immune response might differ from that of healthy individuals.

This clonotype was counted only a few times. Its antigen remains undetermined. Base qualities were left out, and no much larger clone turns up one base away. Material: whole blood, obtained in connection with sensitization to the hapten diphenylcyclopropenone (DPC). The rearranged segments are TRBV20-1 and TRBJ2-3, and TRBD2 aligns with 9 junction nucleotides. This sequence originates from a woman between 50 and 59 years old with alopecia areata. Some clones in this sample may be carry-over from other donors' samples. This receptor has the CDR3 CSPASGAVDTQYF. In nucleotide form, the sequence is TGCAGTCCGGCTAGCGGGGCGGTAGATACGCAGTATTTT.